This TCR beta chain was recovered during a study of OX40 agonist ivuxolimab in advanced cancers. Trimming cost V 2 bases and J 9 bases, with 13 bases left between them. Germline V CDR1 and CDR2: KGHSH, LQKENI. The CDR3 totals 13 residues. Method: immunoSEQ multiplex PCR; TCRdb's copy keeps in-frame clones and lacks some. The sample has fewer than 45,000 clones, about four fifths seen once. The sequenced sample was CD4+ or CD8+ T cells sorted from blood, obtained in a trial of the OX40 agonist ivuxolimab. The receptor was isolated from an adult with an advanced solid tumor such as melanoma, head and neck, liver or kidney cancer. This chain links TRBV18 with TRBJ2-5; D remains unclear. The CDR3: CASSPDGQVAQYF. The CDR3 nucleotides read TGTGCCAGCTCACCAGACGGCCAGGTGGCCCAGTACTTC.